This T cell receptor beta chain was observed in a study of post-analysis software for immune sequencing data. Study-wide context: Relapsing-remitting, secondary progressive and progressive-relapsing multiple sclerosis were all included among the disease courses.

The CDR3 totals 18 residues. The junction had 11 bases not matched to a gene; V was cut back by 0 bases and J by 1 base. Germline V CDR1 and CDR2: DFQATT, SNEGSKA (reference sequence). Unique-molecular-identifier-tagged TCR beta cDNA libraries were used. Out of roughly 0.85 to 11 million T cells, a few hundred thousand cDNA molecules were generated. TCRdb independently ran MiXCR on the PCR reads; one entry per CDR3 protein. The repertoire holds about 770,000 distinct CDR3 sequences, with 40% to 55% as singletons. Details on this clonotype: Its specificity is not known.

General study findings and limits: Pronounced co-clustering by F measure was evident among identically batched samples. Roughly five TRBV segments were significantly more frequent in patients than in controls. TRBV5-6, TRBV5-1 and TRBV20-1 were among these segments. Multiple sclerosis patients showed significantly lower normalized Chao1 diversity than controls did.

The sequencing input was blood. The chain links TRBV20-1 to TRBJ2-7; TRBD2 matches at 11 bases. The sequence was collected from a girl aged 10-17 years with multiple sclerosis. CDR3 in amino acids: CSARDVAGGPSPSYEQYF. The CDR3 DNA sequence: TGCAGTGCTAGAGATGTAGCGGGAGGGCCTAGTCCTTCCTACGAGCAGTACTTC.